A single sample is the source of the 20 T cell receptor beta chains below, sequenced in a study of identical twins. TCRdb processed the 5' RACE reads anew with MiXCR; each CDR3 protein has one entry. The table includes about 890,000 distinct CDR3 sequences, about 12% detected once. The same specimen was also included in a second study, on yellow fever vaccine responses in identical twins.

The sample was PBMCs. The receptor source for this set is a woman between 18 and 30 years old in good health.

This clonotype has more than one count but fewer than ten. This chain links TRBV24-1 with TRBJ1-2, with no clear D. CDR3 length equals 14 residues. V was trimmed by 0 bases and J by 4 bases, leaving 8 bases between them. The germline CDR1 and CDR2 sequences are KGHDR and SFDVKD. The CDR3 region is CATSDLRRGYGYTF. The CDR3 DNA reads TGTGCCACCAGTGATTTGAGGCGGGGCTATGGCTACACCTTC.

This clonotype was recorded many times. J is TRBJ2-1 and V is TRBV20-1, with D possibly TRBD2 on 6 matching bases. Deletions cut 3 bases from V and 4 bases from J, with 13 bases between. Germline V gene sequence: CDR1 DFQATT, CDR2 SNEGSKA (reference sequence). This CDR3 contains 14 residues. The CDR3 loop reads CSASLAGSYNEQFF. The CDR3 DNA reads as TGCAGTGCTAGTCTGGCGGGGTCGTACAATGAGCAGTTCTTC.

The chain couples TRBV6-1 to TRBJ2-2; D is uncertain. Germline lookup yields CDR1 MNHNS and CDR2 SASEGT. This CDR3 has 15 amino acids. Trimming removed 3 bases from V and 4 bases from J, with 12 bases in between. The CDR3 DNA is TGTGCCAGCAGTGATGATATCTTGAGCACCGGGGAGCTGTTTTTT. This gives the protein CASSDDILSTGELFF.

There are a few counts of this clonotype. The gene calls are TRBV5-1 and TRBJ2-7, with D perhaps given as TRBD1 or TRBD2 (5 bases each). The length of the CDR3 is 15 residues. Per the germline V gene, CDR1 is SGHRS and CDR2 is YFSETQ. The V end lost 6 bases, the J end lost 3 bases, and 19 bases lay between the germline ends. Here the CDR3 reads CASTLGTEVFYEQYF. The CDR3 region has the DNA TGCGCCAGCACCCTCGGGACCGAGGTCTTCTACGAGCAGTACTTC.

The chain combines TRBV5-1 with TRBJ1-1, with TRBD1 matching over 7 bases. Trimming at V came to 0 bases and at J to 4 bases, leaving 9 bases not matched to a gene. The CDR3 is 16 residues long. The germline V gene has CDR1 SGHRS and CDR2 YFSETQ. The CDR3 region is CASSLVREGAATEAFF. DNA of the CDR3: TGCGCCAGCAGCTTGGTACGGGAGGGGGCAGCCACTGAAGCTTTCTTT.

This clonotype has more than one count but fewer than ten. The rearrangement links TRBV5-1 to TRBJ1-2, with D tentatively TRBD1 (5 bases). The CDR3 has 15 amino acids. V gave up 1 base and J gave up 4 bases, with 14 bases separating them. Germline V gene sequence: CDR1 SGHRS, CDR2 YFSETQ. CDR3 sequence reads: CASSLSQGMGYGYTF. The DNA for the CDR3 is TGCGCCAGCAGCTTGTCTCAGGGCATGGGCTATGGCTACACCTTC.

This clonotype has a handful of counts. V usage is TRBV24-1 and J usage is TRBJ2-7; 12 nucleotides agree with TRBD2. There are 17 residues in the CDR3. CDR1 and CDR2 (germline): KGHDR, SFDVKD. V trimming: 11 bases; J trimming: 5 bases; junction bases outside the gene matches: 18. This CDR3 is CANPLGLAGPPYHEQYF. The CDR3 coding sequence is TGTGCCAACCCCCTAGGACTAGCGGGGCCTCCTTACCACGAGCAGTACTTC.

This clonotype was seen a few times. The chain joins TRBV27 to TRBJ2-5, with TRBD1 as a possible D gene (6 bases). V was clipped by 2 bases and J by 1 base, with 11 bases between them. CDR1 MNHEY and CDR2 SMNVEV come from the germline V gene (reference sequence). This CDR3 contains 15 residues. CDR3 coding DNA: TGTGCCAGCAGTTTAGGTCAGGGGTCCCAAGAGACCCAGTACTTC. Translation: CASSLGQGSQETQYF.

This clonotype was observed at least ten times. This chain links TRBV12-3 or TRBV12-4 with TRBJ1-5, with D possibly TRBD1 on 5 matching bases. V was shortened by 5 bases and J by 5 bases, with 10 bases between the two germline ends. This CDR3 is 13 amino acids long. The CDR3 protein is CASSRDGDQPQHF. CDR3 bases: TGTGCCAGCAGTCGGGACGGGGATCAGCCCCAGCATTTT.

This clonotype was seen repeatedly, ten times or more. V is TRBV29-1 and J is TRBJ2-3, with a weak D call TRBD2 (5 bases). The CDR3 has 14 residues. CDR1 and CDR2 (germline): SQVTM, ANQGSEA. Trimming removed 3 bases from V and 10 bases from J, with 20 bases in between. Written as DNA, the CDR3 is TGCAGCGTTGATGCCATTCCGGGGTTCGAATCGCAGTATTTT. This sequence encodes CSVDAIPGFESQYF.

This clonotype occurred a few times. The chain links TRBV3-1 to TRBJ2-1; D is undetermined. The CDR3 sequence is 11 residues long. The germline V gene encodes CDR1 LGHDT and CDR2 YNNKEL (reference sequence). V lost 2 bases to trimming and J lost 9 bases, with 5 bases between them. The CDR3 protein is CASSQRIEQFF. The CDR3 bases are TGTGCCAGCAGCCAAAGGATTGAGCAGTTCTTC.

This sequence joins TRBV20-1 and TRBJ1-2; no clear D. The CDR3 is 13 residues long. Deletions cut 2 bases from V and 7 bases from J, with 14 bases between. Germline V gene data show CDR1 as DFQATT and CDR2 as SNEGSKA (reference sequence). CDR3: CSARTLDWGGYTF. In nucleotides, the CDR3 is TGCAGTGCTAGAACATTGGATTGGGGTGGCTACACCTTC.

CDR3 sequence: CASSQTGVRGETQYF. As DNA, the CDR3 is TGTGCCAGCAGCCAAACAGGCGTAAGGGGGGAGACCCAGTACTTC. The chain joins TRBV4-2 to TRBJ2-5; a possible D gene is TRBD1 (6 bases). Germline CDR1 is LGHNA and CDR2 is YNFKEQ. The CDR3 has 15 amino acids. V was shortened by 2 bases and J by 5 bases, with 15 bases between the two germline ends.

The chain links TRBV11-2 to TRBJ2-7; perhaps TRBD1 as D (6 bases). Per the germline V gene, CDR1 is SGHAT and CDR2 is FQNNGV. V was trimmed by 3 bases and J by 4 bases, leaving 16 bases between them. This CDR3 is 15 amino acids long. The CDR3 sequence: CASSFRTVIIYEQYF. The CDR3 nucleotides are TGTGCCAGCAGCTTCCGGACAGTCATTATATACGAGCAGTACTTC.

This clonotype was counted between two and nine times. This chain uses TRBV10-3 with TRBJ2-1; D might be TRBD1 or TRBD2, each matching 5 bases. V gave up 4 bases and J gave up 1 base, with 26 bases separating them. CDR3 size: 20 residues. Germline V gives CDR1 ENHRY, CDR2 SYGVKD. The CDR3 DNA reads TGTGCCATCAGTGTCAAAGCGGACACGAAGGCCCTTGTTTCCTACAATGAGCAGTTCTTC. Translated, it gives CAISVKADTKALVSYNEQFF.

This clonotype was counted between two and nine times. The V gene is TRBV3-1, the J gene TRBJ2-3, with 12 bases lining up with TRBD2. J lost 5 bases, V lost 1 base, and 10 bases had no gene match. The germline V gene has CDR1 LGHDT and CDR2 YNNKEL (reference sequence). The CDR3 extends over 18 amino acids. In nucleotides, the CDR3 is TGTGCCAGCAGCCAAGGTTACCAGCTAGCGGGAGGGATAGATACGCAGTATTTT. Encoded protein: CASSQGYQLAGGIDTQYF.

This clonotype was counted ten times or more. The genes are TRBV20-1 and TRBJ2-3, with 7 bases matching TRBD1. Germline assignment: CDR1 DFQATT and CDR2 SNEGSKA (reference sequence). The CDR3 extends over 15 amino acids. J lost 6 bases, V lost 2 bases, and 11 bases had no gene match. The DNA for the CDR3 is TGCAGTGCTAGAAACCGGGACAGACCCATTGATACGCAGTATTTT. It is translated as CSARNRDRPIDTQYF.

DNA for the CDR3: TGTGCCAGCAGCCCCTCAAGGACTAGCGGGAGTCGGAATGAGCAGTTCTTC. This codes for CASSPSRTSGSRNEQFF. The chain couples TRBV7-6 to TRBJ2-1; 13 nucleotides align to TRBD2. V dropped 5 bases and J dropped 7; count of bases not matched to a gene: 11. CDR1 is SGHVS, CDR2 FNYEAQ, per germline. This CDR3 has 17 residues.

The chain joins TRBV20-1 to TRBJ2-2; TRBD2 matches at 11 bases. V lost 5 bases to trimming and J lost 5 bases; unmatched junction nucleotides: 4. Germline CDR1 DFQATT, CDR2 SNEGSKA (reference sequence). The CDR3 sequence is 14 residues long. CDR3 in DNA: TGCAGTGCTCTAGCGGGAGGCGGAACCGGGGAGCTGTTTTTT. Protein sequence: CSALAGGGTGELFF.

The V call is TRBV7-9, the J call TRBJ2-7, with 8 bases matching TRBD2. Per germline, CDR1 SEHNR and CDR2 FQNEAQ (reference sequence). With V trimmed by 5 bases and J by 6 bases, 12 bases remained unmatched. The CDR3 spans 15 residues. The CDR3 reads CASSHGRGSSAEQYF. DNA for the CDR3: TGTGCCAGCAGCCACGGGAGGGGGTCCTCAGCCGAGCAGTACTTC. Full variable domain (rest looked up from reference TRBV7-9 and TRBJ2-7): DTGVSQNPRHKITKRGQNVTFRCDPISEHNRLYWYRQTLGQGPEFLTYFQNEAQLEKSRLLSDRFSAERPKGSFSTLEIQRTEQGDSAMYLCASSHGRGSSAEQYFGPGTRLTVT.